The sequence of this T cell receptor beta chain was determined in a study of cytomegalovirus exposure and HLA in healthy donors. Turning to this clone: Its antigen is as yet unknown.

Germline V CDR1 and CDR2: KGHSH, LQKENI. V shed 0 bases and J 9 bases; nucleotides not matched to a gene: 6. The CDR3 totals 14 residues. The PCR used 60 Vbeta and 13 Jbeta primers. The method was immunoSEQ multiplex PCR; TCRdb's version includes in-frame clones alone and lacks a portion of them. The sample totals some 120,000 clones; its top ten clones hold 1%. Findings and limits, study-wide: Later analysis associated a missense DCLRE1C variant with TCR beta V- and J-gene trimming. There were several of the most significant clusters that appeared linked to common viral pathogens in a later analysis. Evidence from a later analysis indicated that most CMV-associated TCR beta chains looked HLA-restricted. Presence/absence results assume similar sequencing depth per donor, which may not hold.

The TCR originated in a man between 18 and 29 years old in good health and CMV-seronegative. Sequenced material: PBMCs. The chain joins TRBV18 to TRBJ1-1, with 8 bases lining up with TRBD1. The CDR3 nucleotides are TGTGCCAGCTCACCACCGTGGGACAGGTCCCAAGCTTTCTTT. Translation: CASSPPWDRSQAFF.